This entry is about one TCR beta chain. This specimen comes from a study of identical twins. CDR3 length: 15 amino acids. V trimming: 6 bases; J trimming: 15 bases; junction bases outside the gene matches: 20. TCRdb re-analysed the 5' RACE reads in MiXCR, keeping a single row per CDR3 protein. Of about 480,000 distinct CDR3 sequences listed, 14% are singletons. This sample also belongs to another study, concerning yellow fever vaccine responses in identical twins.

The sample consisted of CD4+ T cells sorted from blood. This chain joins TRBV12-3 or TRBV12-4 and TRBJ2-1; 7 nucleotides match TRBD2. The receptor was derived from a woman aged 18 to 35 in good health. This CDR3 is CASSHPESGGRGGFF. CDR3 nucleotide sequence: TGTGCCAGCAGCCACCCAGAGTCAGGAGGTCGCGGGGGGTTCTTC.